The clone carrying this T cell receptor beta chain was recorded at least ten times. Its specificity is not known. The data belong to a study of early T cells in non-severe SARS-CoV-2 infection. On the study more broadly: Unpaired chains resulted from sequencing bulk RNA of unsorted whole blood. Study results and caveats: VDJdb matching skewed toward anti-spike CD8 responses, missing private and CD4 specificities.

The TCR library protocol was used to attach unique molecular identifiers. These identifiers were attached to individual cDNA molecules. TCRdb reprocessed the 5' RACE reads via MiXCR and lists one record per CDR3 protein. The table has some 52,000 distinct CDR3 sequences, roughly 8% seen once; the top ten hold roughly 8.8%. Losses at the gene ends were 4 bases for V and 0 bases for J; bases not matched to a gene: 7. This CDR3 spans 18 amino acids. Germline V gene lookup returns CDR1 SGHTA and CDR2 FQGTGA. The source is an adult who was a healthcare worker with PCR-confirmed SARS-CoV-2 infection or an uninfected control (not recorded which). Sample: whole blood. The genes are TRBV7-3 and TRBJ2-6; 9 bases align to TRBD1. The CDR3 loop reads CASSSSGTGSSGANVLTF. CDR3 DNA: TGTGCCAGCAGCTCCTCCGGGACAGGGTCCTCTGGGGCCAACGTCCTGACTTTC.